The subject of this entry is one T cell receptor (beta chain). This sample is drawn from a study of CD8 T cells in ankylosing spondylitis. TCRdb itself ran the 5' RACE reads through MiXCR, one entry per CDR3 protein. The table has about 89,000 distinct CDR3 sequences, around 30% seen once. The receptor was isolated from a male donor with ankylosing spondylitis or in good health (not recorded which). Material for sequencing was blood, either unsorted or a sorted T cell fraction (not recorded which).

CDR3 amino acids: CSARDEGRGTNQPQHF. Written as DNA, the CDR3 is TGCAGTGCTAGAGATGAGGGGAGGGGAACTAATCAGCCCCAGCATTTT. The J gene is TRBJ1-5, the V gene TRBV20-1; weak D call: TRBD1 (5 bases). Trimming removed 0 bases from V and 4 bases from J, with 16 bases in between. Looked up from germline, CDR1 is DFQATT and CDR2 is SNEGSKA (reference sequence). CDR3 size: 16 residues.